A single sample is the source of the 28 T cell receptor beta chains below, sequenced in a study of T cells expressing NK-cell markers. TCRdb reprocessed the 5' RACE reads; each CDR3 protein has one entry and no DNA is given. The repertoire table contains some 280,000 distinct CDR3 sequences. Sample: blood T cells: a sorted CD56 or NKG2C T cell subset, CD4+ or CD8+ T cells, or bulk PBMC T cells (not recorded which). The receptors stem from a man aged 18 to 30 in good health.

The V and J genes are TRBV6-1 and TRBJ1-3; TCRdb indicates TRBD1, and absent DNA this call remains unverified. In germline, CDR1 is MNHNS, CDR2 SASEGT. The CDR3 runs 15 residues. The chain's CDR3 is CASRTTGRSGNTIYF.

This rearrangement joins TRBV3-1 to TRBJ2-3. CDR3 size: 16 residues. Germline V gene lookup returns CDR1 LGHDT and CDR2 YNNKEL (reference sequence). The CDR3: CASSQDSSVGTDTQYF.

The CDR3 loop is CASGLVKGQGRKAFF. The chain combines TRBV12-5 with TRBJ1-1; no DNA is available, so the TRBD1 call from TCRdb remains unchecked. The V gene's germline CDR1 is LGHNT and CDR2 FRNRAP. The CDR3 is made up of 15 amino acids.

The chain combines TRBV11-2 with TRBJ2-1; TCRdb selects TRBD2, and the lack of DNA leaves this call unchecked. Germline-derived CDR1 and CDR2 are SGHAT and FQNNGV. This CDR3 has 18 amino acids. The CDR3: CASSSPRGTSGGMNEQFF. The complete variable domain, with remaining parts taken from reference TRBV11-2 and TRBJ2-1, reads EAGVAQSPRYKIIEKRQSVAFWCNPISGHATLYWYQQILGQGPKLLIQFQNNGVVDDSQLPKDRFSAERLKGVDSTLKIQPAKLEDSAVYLCASSSPRGTSGGMNEQFFGPGTRLTVL.

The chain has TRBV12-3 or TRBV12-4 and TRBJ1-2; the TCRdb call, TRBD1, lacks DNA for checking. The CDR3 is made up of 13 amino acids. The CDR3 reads CASSFGQPNGYTF.

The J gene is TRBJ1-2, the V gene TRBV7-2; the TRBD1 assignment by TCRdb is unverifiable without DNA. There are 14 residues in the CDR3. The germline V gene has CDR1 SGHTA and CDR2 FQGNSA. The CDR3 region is CASSLVRTAGGYTF. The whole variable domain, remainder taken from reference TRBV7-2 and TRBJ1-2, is GAGVSQSPSNKVTEKGKDVELRCDPISGHTALYWYRQSLGQGLEFLIYFQGNSAPDKSGLPSDRFSAERTGGSVSTLTIQRTQQEDSAVYLCASSLVRTAGGYTFGSGTRLTVV.

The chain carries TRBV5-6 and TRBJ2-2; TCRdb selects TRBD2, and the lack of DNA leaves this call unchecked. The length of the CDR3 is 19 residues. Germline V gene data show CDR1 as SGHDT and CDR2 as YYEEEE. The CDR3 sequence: CASSLPGLAGELNTGELFF.

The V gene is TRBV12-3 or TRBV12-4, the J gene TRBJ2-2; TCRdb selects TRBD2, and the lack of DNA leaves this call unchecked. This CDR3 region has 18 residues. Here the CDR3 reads CASAVQGLAGGYTGELFF.

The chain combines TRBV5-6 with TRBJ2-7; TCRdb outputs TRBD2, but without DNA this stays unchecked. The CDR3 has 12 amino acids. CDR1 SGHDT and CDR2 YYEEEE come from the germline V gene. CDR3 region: CASSLGGYVQYF.

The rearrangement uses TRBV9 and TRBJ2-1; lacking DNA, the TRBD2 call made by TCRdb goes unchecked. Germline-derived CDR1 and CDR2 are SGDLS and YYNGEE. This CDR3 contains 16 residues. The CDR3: CASSVGEIWEHNEQFF. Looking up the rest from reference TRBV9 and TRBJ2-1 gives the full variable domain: DSGVTQTPKHLITATGQRVTLRCSPRSGDLSVYWYQQSLDQGLQFLIQYYNGEERAKGNILERFSAQQFPDLHSELNLSSLELGDSALYFCASSVGEIWEHNEQFFGPGTRLTVL.

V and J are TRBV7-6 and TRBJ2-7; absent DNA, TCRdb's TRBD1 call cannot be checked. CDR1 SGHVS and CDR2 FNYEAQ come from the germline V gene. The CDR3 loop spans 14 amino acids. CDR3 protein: CASSLARGGYEQYF.

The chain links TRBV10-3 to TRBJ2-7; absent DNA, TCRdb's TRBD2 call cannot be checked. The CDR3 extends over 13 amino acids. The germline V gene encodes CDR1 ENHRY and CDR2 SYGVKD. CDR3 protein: CATSGRVGHEQYF.

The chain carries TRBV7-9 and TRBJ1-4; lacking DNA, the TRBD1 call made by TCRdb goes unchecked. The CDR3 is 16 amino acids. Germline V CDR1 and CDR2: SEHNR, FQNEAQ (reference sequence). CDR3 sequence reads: CASSRDPGGESEKLFF.

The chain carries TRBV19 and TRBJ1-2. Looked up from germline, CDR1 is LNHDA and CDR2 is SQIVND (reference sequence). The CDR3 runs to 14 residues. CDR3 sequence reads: CASSMAGGAYGYTF.

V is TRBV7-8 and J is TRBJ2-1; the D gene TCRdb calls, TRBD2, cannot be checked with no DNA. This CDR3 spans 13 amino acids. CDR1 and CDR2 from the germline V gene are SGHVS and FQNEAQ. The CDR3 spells CASSGSVDNEQFF.

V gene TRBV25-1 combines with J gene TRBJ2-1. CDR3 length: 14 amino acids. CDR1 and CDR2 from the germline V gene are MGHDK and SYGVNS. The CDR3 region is CATIQNLAYNEQFF. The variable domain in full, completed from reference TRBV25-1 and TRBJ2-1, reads EADIYQTPRYLVIGTGKKITLECSQTMGHDKMYWYQQDPGMELHLIHYSYGVNSTEKGDLSSESTVSRIRTEHFPLTLESARPSHTSQYLCATIQNLAYNEQFFGPGTRLTVL.

The CDR3 protein is CASRPSTGGNQPQHF. J is TRBJ1-5 and V is TRBV6-1; TCRdb picks TRBD1, but there is no DNA to check that call. The CDR3 length is 15 residues. In germline, CDR1 is MNHNS, CDR2 SASEGT.

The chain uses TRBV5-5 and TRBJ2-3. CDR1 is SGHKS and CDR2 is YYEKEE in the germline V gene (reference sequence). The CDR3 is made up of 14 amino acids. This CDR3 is CASTWTSGTDTQYF.

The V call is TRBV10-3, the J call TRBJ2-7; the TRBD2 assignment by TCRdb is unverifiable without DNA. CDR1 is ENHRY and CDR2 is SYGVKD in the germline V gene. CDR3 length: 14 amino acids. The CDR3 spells CAISVWEGRNEQYF.

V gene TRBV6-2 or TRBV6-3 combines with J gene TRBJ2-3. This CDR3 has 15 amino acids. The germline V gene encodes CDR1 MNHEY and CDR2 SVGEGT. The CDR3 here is CASSWDWASTDTQYF.

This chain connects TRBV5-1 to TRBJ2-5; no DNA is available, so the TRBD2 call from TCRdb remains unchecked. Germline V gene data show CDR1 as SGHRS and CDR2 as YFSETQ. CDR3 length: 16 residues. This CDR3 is CASSLLRGNRQETQYF.

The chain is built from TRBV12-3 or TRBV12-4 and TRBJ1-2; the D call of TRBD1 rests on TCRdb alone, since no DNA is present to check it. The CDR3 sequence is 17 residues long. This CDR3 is CASSWRAGTGGAYGYTF.

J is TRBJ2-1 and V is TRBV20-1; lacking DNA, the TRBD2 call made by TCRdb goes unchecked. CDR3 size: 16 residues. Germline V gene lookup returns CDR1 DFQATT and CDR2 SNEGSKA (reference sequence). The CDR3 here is CSAPGLAGGIFNEQFF.

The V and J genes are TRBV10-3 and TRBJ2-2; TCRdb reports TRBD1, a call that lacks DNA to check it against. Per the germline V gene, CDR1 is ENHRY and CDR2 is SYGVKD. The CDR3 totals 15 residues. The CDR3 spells CATGDKGTDTGELFF.

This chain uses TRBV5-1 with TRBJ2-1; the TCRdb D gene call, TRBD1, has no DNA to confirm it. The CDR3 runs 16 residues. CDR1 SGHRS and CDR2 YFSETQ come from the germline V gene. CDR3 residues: CASSLFRDSPGDEQFF.

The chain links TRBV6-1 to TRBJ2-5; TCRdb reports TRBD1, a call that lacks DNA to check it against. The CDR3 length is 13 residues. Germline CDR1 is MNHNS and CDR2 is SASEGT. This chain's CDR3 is CASSNRELETQYF.

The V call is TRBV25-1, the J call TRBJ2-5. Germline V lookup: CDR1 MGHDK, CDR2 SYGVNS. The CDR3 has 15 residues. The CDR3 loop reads CASSPLSRVQETQYF.

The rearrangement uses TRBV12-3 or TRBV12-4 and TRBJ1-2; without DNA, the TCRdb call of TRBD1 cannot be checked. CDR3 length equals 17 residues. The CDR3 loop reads CASSVRGGAYALYGYTF.